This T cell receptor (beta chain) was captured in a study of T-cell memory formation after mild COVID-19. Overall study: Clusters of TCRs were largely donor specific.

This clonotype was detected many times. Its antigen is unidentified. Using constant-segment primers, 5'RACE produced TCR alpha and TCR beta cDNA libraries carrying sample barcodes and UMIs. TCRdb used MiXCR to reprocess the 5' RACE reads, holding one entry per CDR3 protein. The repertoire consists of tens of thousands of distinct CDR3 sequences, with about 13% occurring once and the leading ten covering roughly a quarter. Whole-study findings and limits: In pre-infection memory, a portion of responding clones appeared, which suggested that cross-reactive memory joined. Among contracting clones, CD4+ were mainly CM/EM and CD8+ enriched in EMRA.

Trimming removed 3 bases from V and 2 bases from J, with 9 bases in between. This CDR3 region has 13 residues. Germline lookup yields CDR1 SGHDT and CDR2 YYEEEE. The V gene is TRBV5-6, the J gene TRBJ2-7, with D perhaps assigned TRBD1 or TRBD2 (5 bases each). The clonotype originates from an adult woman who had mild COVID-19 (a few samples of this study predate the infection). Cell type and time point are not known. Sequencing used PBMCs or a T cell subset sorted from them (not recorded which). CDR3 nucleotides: TGTGCCAGCAGCTCGGGGCCAACCTACGAGCAGTACTTC. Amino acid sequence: CASSSGPTYEQYF.